This T cell receptor beta chain originates from a study of cytomegalovirus exposure and HLA in healthy donors. Study details: An analysis done earlier identified some 120 million unique TCR beta sequences from about 179 million T cells. Overall study results and limits: Productive status was seen about 87% or about 30% of the time for most TCR beta V segments in an earlier analysis. In a later analysis, a missense DCLRE1C variant was linked to TCR beta V- and J-gene trimming.

Comments on this clone: As yet, its antigen is unknown.

Donors counted as nominally healthy when sampled, yet unrecorded immune exposures were likely. The PCR was carried out with 60 Vbeta primers and 13 Jbeta primers. Generated by immunoSEQ multiplex PCR, the TCRdb table keeps only in-frame clones and is missing some. This sample contains around 200,000 clones. Per the germline V gene, CDR1 is ENHRY and CDR2 is SYGVKD. The CDR3 sequence is 15 residues long. The V gene end was trimmed by 8 bases and the J gene end by 2 bases; junction bases not matched to a gene: 8. This receptor was obtained from a girl between 2 and 10 years old in good health and CMV-seropositive. This sequence joins TRBV10-3 and TRBJ2-3; the match to TRBD1 covers 9 bases. The sequenced sample consisted of PBMCs. This CDR3 reads CAIGEQGAPTDTQYF. The CDR3, as DNA: TGTGCCATCGGGGAACAGGGGGCGCCCACAGATACGCAGTATTTT.